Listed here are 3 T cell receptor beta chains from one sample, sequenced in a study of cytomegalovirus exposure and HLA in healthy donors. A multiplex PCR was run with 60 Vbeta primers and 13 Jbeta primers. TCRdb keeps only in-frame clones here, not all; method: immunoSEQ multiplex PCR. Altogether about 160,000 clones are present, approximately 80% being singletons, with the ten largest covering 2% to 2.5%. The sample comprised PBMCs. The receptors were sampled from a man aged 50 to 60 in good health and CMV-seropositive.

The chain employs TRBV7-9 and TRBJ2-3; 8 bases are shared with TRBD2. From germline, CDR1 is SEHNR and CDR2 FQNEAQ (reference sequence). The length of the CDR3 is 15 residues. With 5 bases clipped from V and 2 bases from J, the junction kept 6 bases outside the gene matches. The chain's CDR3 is CASSRIGGDTDTQYF. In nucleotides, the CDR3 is TGTGCCAGCAGCCGAATCGGGGGGGACACAGATACGCAGTATTTT.

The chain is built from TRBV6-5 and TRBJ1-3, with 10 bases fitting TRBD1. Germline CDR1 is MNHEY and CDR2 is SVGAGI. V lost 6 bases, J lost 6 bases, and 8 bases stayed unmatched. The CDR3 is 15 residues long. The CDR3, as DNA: TGTGCCAGCAGAGATAAGGGGACAGGGGCAAACACCATATATTTT. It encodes CASRDKGTGANTIYF.

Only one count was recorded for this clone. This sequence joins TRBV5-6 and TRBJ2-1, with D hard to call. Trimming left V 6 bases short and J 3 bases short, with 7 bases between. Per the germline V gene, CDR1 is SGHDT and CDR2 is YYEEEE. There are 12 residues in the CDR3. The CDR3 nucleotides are TGTGCCAGCACCGCGAACTACAATGAGCAGTTCTTC. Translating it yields CASTANYNEQFF.